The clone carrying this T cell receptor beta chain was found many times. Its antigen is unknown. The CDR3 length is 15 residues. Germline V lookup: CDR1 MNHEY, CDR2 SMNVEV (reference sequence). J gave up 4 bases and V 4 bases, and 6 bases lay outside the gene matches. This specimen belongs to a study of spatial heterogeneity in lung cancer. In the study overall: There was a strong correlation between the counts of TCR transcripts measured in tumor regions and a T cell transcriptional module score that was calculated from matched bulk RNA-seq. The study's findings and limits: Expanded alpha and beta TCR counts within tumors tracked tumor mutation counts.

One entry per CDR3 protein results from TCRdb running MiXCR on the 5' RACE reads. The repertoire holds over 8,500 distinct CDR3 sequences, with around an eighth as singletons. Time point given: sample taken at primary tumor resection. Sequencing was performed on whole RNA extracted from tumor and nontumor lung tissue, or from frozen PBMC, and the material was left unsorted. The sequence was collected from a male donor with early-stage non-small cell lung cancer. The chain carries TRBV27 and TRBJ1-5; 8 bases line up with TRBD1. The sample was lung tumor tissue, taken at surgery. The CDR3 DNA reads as TGTGCCAGCAGTTGGTCAGGGGGCATGAATCAGCCCCAGCATTTT. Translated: CASSWSGGMNQPQHF.